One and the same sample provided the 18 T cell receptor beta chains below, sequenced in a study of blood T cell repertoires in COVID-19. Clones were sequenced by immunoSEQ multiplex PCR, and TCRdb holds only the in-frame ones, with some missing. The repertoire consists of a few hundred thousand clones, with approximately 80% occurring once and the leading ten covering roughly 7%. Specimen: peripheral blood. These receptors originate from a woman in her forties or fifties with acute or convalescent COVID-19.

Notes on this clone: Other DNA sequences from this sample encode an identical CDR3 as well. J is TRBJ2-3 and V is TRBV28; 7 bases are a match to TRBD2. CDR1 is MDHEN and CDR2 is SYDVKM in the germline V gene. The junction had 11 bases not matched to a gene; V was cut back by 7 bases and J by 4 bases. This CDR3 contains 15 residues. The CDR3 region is CASTPRGEGADTQYF. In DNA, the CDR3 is TGTGCCAGCACCCCTCGAGGGGAGGGCGCAGATACGCAGTATTTT.

CDR3: CASSTRTAEGEKLFF. CDR3 in DNA: TGTGCCAGCAGCACACGGACGGCTGAGGGTGAAAAACTGTTTTTT. The genes are TRBV7-8 and TRBJ1-4; D remains ambiguous. V dropped 5 bases and J dropped 7 bases, with 17 bases sitting between them. Per the germline V gene, CDR1 is SGHVS and CDR2 is FQNEAQ. The CDR3 has 15 amino acids.

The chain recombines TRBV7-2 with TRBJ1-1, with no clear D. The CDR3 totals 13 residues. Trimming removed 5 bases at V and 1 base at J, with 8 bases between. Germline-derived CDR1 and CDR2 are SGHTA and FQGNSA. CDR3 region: CASSRKQNTEAFF. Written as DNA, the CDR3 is TGTGCCAGCAGCCGAAAACAGAACACTGAAGCTTTCTTT.

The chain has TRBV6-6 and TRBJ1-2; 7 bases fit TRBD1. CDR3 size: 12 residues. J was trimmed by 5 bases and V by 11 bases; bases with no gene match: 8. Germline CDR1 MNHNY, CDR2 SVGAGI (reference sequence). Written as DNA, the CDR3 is TGTGCCTCTCGGGACAGTCTATATGGCTACACCTTC. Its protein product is CASRDSLYGYTF.

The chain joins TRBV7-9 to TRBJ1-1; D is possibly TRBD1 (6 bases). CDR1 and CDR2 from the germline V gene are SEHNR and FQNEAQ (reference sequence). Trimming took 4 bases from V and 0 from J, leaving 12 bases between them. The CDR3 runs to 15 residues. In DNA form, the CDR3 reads TGTGCCAGCAGCTGGATAGGACAGATGAACACTGAAGCTTTCTTT. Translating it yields CASSWIGQMNTEAFF. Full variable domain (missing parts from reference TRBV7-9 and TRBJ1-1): DTGVSQNPRHKITKRGQNVTFRCDPISEHNRLYWYRQTLGQGPEFLTYFQNEAQLEKSRLLSDRFSAERPKGSFSTLEIQRTEQGDSAMYLCASSWIGQMNTEAFFGQGTRLTVV.

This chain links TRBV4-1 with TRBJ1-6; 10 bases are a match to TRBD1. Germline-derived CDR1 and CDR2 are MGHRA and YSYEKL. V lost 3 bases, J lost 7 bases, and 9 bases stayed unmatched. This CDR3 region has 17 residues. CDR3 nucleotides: TGCGCCAGCAGCCAGGGTAGACAGGGGGCAAGAAATTCACCCCTCCACTTT. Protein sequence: CASSQGRQGARNSPLHF.

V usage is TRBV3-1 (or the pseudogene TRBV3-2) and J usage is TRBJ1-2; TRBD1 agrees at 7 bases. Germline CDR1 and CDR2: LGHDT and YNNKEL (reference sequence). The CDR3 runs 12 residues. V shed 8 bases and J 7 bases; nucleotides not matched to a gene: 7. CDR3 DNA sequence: TGTGCCAGCTATCGACAGGGATTTGGCTACACCTTC. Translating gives CASYRQGFGYTF.

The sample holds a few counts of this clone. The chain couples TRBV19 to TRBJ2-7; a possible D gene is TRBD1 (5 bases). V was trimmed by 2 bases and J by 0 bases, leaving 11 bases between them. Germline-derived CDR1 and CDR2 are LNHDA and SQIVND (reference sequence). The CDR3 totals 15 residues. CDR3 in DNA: TGTGCCAGTAGTATACAGGGTAGGAGCTCCTACGAGCAGTACTTC. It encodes CASSIQGRSSYEQYF.

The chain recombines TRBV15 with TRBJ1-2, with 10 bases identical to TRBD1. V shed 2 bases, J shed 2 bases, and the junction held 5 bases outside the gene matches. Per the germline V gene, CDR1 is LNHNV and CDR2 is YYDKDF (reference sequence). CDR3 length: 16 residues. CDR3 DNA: TGTGCCACCAGCAGAAGCCCGGGACAGGGGAACTATGGCTACACCTTC. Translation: CATSRSPGQGNYGYTF.

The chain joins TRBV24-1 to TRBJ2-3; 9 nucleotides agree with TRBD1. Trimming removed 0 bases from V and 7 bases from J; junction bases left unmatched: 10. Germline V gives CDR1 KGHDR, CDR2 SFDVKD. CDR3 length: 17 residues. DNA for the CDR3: TGTGCCACCAGTGATTTGGAACCGGGACAGGGTCCAAATACGCAGTATTTT. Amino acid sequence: CATSDLEPGQGPNTQYF.

The CDR3 region is CASSKRTAYEAFF. The DNA of the CDR3 is TGTGCCAGCAGCAAACGGACAGCCTACGAAGCTTTCTTT. J is TRBJ1-1 and V is TRBV3-1 (or the pseudogene TRBV3-2), with D maybe TRBD1 (6 bases). V lost 5 bases, J lost 8 bases, and 15 bases lay in between. Germline V lookup: CDR1 LGHDT, CDR2 YNNKEL (reference sequence). The CDR3 sequence is 13 residues long.

The CDR3 DNA is TGTGCCTGGAGTCTAGGCAGGGGCTATGGCTACACCTTC. Amino acid sequence: CAWSLGRGYGYTF. The genes are TRBV30 and TRBJ1-2; perhaps TRBD1 as D (6 bases). Trimming took 2 bases from V and 4 from J, leaving 11 bases between them. CDR1 GTSNPN and CDR2 SVGIG come from the germline V gene (reference sequence). The CDR3 contains 13 residues.

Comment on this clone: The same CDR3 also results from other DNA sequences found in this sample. CDR3 region: CASSLLNSGNTIYF. CDR3 sequence (DNA): TGTGCCAGCAGTTTACTTAACTCTGGAAACACCATATATTTT. This rearrangement joins TRBV28 to TRBJ1-3; D remains ambiguous. V lost 2 bases to trimming and J lost 0 bases, with 5 bases between them. Germline V gene data show CDR1 as MDHEN and CDR2 as SYDVKM. There are 14 residues in the CDR3.

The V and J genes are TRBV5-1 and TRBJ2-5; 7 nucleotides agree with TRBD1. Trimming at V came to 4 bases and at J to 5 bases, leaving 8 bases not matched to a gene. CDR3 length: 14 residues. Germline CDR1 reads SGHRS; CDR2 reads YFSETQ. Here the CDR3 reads CASSLDRVEETQYF. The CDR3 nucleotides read TGCGCCAGCAGCCTAGACAGGGTGGAGGAGACCCAGTACTTC.

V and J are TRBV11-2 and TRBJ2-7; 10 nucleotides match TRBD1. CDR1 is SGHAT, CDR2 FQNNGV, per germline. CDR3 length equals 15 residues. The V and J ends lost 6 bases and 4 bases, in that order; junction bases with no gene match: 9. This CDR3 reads CASRDLGQGVYEQYF. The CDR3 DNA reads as TGTGCCAGCAGAGATTTAGGACAGGGGGTTTACGAGCAGTACTTC.

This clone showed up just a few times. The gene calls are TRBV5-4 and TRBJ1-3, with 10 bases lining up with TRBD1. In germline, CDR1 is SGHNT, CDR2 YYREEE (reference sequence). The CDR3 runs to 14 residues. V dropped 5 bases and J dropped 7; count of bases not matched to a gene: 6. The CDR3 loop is CASRPRGQGNTIYF. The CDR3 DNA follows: TGTGCCAGCAGGCCGCGGGGACAGGGGAACACCATATATTTT.

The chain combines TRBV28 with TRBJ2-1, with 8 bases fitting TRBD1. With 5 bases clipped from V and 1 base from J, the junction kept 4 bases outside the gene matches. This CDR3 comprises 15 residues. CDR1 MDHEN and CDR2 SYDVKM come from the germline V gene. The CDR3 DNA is TGTGCCAGCAGTCATCAGGGGGCATCCTACAATGAGCAGTTCTTC. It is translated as CASSHQGASYNEQFF.

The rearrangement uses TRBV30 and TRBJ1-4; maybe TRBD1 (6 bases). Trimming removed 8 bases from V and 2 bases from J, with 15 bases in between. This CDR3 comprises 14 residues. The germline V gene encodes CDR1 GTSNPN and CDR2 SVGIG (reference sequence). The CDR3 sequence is CASYRGATNEKLFF. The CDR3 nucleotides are TGTGCCAGCTATCGGGGGGCGACTAATGAAAAACTGTTTTTT.